The present entry profiles one TCR beta chain with its context. V was clipped by 6 bases and J by 5 bases, with 10 bases between them. The CDR3 runs to 12 residues. Germline CDR1 is SGHAT and CDR2 is FQNNGV. These data come from a study of blood T cell repertoires in COVID-19. This table comes from immunoSEQ multiplex PCR, and its TCRdb copy is limited to in-frame clones, with some not included. The sample gives some 350,000 clones, roughly 87% of which show up once; just under 3% is in the top ten. Cohorts were determined from participant-reported clinical history. Two negative PCRs, clearance, or symptom resolution had been documented for recovered Cohort 3 donors.

Sequencing input: PBMCs or T cells enriched from blood (not recorded which). J is TRBJ2-5 and V is TRBV11-2, with D unclear. The TCR comes from a woman in her 30s who had recovered from COVID-19. The CDR3 protein is CASSQPSETQYF. CDR3 in DNA: TGTGCCAGCAGTCAACCAAGCGAGACCCAGTACTTC. The variable domain in full, with the rest retrieved from reference TRBV11-2 and TRBJ2-5, is EAGVAQSPRYKIIEKRQSVAFWCNPISGHATLYWYQQILGQGPKLLIQFQNNGVVDDSQLPKDRFSAERLKGVDSTLKIQPAKLEDSAVYLCASSQPSETQYFGPGTRLLVL.